The rows below give T cell receptor beta chains drawn from one sample of a study of OX40 agonist ivuxolimab in advanced cancers. Repertoires were generated with immunoSEQ multiplex PCR, while TCRdb's copy carries only in-frame clones and drops some. The table records some 21,000 clones, about three quarters of them present only once. This material consisted of CD4+ or CD8+ T cells sorted from blood, taken in a trial of the OX40 agonist ivuxolimab. These TCRs come from an adult with an advanced solid tumor such as melanoma, head and neck, liver or kidney cancer. The conserved cysteine and the conserved F or W are not part of the CDR3 here. D genes are given only for firm matches.

j_call	v_call	d_call	cdr3_aa
TRBJ1-1	TRBV15	NA	ATSNQGPHTEAF
TRBJ2-7	TRBV7-9	NA	ASSLTVYEQY
TRBJ1-2	TRBV5-6	NA	ASSLWSLDGYT
TRBJ2-3	TRBV13	TRBD1	ASSSDREDTQY
TRBJ1-5	TRBV6-6	NA	ASSYSPRSDQPQH
TRBJ2-3	TRBV18	TRBD2	ASSPGDYYTDTQY
TRBJ1-1	TRBV28	NA	ASTDRGRNTEAF
TRBJ1-5	TRBV19	NA	ASSMSTRGANQPQH
TRBJ2-2	TRBV27	NA	ASSLSGGITGELF
TRBJ2-1	TRBV21-1	NA	ASSPPGLANEQF
TRBJ2-7	TRBV9	TRBD2	ASSVGLAGYEQY
TRBJ2-7	TRBV10-3	TRBD2	AISESEIAGASYEQY
TRBJ1-2	TRBV6-6	NA	ASSYFGGINYGYT
TRBJ1-1	TRBV2	NA	ASSTRIGAEAF
TRBJ2-2	TRBV4-3	NA	ASSQGRATGELF
TRBJ2-5	TRBV4-1	NA	ASSQDVPRRGRETQY
TRBJ2-1	TRBV7-9	NA	ASSLVGNEQF
TRBJ2-3	TRBV19	NA	ASSIMSDTQY
TRBJ2-7	TRBV7-2	NA	ASSLEGVGYEEQY
TRBJ2-6	TRBV10-3	NA	AISGTPQGPGGSGANVLT
TRBJ2-7	TRBV5-1	TRBD2	ASRWTRGRYEQY
TRBJ1-1	TRBV19	NA	ASSILVSGGTEAF
TRBJ1-1	TRBV16	NA	ASSQSLGGLGGNTEAF
TRBJ1-2	TRBV5-5	TRBD1	ASSEGQGARYYGYT
TRBJ2-2	TRBV2	TRBD2	ASSEAGGDTGELF
TRBJ2-2	TRBV7-9	NA	ASSLPGPNTGELF
TRBJ2-7	TRBV6-6	NA	ASSPLGGYTYEQY